This passage covers 25 T cell receptor beta chains from one sample sequenced in a study of blood T cell repertoires in COVID-19. Data came from immunoSEQ multiplex PCR; TCRdb stores just in-frame clones and leaves some out. This table holds about 290,000 clones, 85% found once. The sequencing sample was made of peripheral blood. Receptors were obtained from a woman in her forties or fifties with active or convalescent COVID-19.

V gene TRBV10-3 combines with J gene TRBJ1-1, with 7 bases that match TRBD1. The junction had 6 bases not matched to a gene; V was cut back by 6 bases and J by 5 bases. The CDR3 sequence is 13 residues long. Germline assignment: CDR1 ENHRY and CDR2 SYGVKD. The DNA for the CDR3 is TGTGCCATCAGAAGGGGGCTGGGGACTGAAGCTTTCTTT. Translated: CAIRRGLGTEAFF.

This clone has more than one count but fewer than ten. This chain joins TRBV10-3 and TRBJ2-7; 8 nucleotides match TRBD1. The germline CDR1 and CDR2 sequences are ENHRY and SYGVKD. The ends lost 6 bases at V and 5 bases at J; junction bases unmatched: 12. CDR3 length: 15 residues. In DNA, the CDR3 is TGTGCCATCAGCCGTTCCACGGGACAGGACAACGAGCAGTACTTC. It specifies CAISRSTGQDNEQYF.

The chain recombines TRBV10-3 with TRBJ2-3; D unclear. The CDR3 length is 13 residues. V gave up 3 bases and J gave up 0 bases, with 4 bases separating them. CDR1 is ENHRY, CDR2 SYGVKD, per germline. The CDR3 DNA reads TGTGCCATCAGTGAAGCTAGCACAGATACGCAGTATTTT. Protein sequence: CAISEASTDTQYF.

This chain uses TRBV10-3 with TRBJ1-1; TRBD1 is a possible D gene (5 bases). The V gene's germline CDR1 is ENHRY and CDR2 SYGVKD. The CDR3 consists of 13 residues. Trimming left V 7 bases short and J 1 base short, with 10 bases between. DNA of the CDR3: TGTGCCATCATGGGGCGTCAGAACACTGAAGCTTTCTTT. It specifies CAIMGRQNTEAFF.

The rearrangement links TRBV28 to TRBJ2-3; 8 positions match TRBD2. The ends lost 4 bases at V and 3 bases at J; junction bases unmatched: 9. Germline V gives CDR1 MDHEN, CDR2 SYDVKM. This CDR3 region has 16 residues. Here the CDR3 DNA reads TGTGCCAGCAGTTCTGTAGCGGGGAGAGGGACAGATACGCAGTATTTT. Amino acids: CASSSVAGRGTDTQYF.

The chain links TRBV3-1 (or the pseudogene TRBV3-2) to TRBJ1-5; D is undetermined. CDR3 size: 13 residues. Germline CDR1 is LGHDT and CDR2 is YNNKEL (reference sequence). The germline V and J ends were trimmed by 1 base and 5 bases, with 6 bases remaining between them. The CDR3 sequence is CASSQGTHQPQHF. DNA of the CDR3: TGTGCCAGCAGCCAAGGCACTCATCAGCCCCAGCATTTT.

V is TRBV6-5 and J is TRBJ2-5, with TRBD2 matching 7 bases. CDR1 and CDR2 from the germline V gene are MNHEY and SVGAGI. CDR3 length equals 13 residues. The V and J ends lost 6 bases and 7 bases, in that order; junction bases with no gene match: 8. CDR3 in DNA: TGTGCCAGCAGCGCAGCGGGACCTAGGACCCAGTACTTC. Amino acid sequence: CASSAAGPRTQYF.

The chain carries TRBV5-8 and TRBJ2-5; 9 bases agree with TRBD2. The CDR3 is 16 amino acids. Trimming at V came to 0 bases and at J to 1 base, leaving 4 bases not matched to a gene. CDR1 is SGHTS and CDR2 is YDEGEE in the germline V gene. CDR3 nucleotide sequence: TGTGCCAGCAGCTTGGGCTTAGCGGGAGCCCAAGAGACCCAGTACTTC. Protein sequence: CASSLGLAGAQETQYF.

This clone was recorded a few times. The V and J genes are TRBV27 and TRBJ2-1; 8 positions match TRBD2. The ends lost 1 base at V and 8 bases at J; junction bases unmatched: 7. CDR3 length: 15 residues. CDR1 is MNHEY, CDR2 SMNVEV, per germline (reference sequence). The CDR3 is CASSLLAGGRDEQFF. DNA of the CDR3: TGTGCCAGCAGTTTATTGGCGGGAGGTAGGGATGAGCAGTTCTTC.

V gene TRBV12-3 or TRBV12-4 combines with J gene TRBJ2-1; D gene unclear. Trimming shortened V by 6 bases and J by 0 bases, and 6 bases separated the two germline ends. CDR3 length: 13 amino acids. The CDR3 sequence: CASRQSSYNEQFF. The CDR3 DNA follows: TGTGCCAGCAGACAAAGCTCCTACAATGAGCAGTTCTTC.

The V call is TRBV6-6, the J call TRBJ1-1; TRBD1 matches 8 bases. The CDR3 covers 13 residues. J was trimmed by 4 bases and V by 6 bases; bases with no gene match: 4. The germline V gene encodes CDR1 MNHNY and CDR2 SVGAGI (reference sequence). This CDR3 is CASRDRVGTEAFF. Here the CDR3 DNA reads TGTGCCAGCAGGGACAGGGTAGGCACTGAAGCTTTCTTT.

Only a few counts were recorded for this clone. The V call is TRBV29-1, the J call TRBJ1-4; 8 bases line up with TRBD1. Germline trimming cut 3 bases from V and 3 bases from J; bases unmatched to any gene: 3. This CDR3 spans 14 amino acids. Per the germline V gene, CDR1 is SQVTM and CDR2 is ANQGSEA. The DNA for the CDR3 is TGCAGCGTTGAGGGGACAGGCCCTAATGAAAAACTGTTTTTT. It specifies CSVEGTGPNEKLFF.

The chain employs TRBV5-4 and TRBJ1-1; D possibly corresponds to TRBD1 (5 bases). The V gene lost 0 bases and the J gene lost 10 bases, with 16 bases spanning the gap. The germline gives CDR1 SGHNT, CDR2 YYREEE (reference sequence). The CDR3 length is 14 residues. The CDR3 spells CASSLAGDRLLAFF. CDR3 DNA sequence: TGTGCCAGCAGCTTGGCCGGAGACAGATTATTAGCTTTCTTT. The full variable domain, in which reference TRBV5-4 and TRBJ1-1 provide the parts outside the CDR3, is ETGVTQSPTHLIKTRGQQVTLRCSSQSGHNTVSWYQQALGQGPQFIFQYYREEENGRGNFPPRFSGLQFPNYSSELNVNALELDDSALYLCASSLAGDRLLAFFGQGTRLTVV.

The chain carries TRBV14 and TRBJ2-2; possibly TRBD2 for D (5 bases). There are 14 residues in the CDR3. Trimming pared 6 bases from V and 5 bases from J, leaving 13 bases between. The germline V gene has CDR1 SGHDN and CDR2 FVKESK. The CDR3 protein is CASSRRVGTGELFF. CDR3 bases: TGTGCCAGCAGTCGGCGGGTGGGGACCGGGGAGCTGTTTTTT. Full variable domain (outside the CDR3, taken from reference TRBV14 and TRBJ2-2): EAGVTQFPSHSVIEKGQTVTLRCDPISGHDNLYWYRRVMGKEIKFLLHFVKESKQDESGMPNNRFLAERTGGTYSTLKVQPAELEDSGVYFCASSRRVGTGELFFGEGSRLTVL.

The V and J genes are TRBV15 and TRBJ2-5, with no clear D. Trimming removed 3 bases from V and 2 bases from J, with 7 bases in between. Germline V gene data show CDR1 as LNHNV and CDR2 as YYDKDF (reference sequence). The CDR3 has 13 residues. CDR3 protein: CATSRRLQETQYF. CDR3 DNA: TGTGCCACCAGCAGGCGTTTACAAGAGACCCAGTACTTC.

This chain joins TRBV21-1 and TRBJ2-2; the D call TRBD2 from the table was never checked on the DNA. TRBV21-1 is deemed a pseudogene. This CDR3 has 21 residues. CDR3 sequence: CASSPSRGLAGVKANTGELFF. CDR3 bases: TGTGCCAGCAGCCCTTCCCGGGGACTAGCGGGAGTTAAGGCGAACACCGGGGAGCTGTTTTTT.

The rearrangement joins TRBV6-5 to TRBJ2-7; 12 nucleotides match TRBD1. With V trimmed by 8 bases and J by 7 bases, 9 bases remained unmatched. CDR3 length: 14 residues. Germline V gene sequence: CDR1 MNHEY, CDR2 SVGAGI. The CDR3 nucleotides read TGTGCCAGCTCTTCCGGGACAGGGGGCGGTGAGCAGTACTTC. Protein: CASSSGTGGGEQYF.

The J gene is TRBJ2-1, the V gene TRBV3-1 (or the pseudogene TRBV3-2), with 10 bases matching TRBD2. The V gene end was trimmed by 2 bases and the J gene end by 4 bases; junction bases not matched to a gene: 8. There are 17 residues in the CDR3. Germline lookup yields CDR1 LGHDT and CDR2 YNNKEL (reference sequence). CDR3 bases: TGTGCCAGCAGCCAAAGGACTAGCGGACCGGGGTACAATGAGCAGTTCTTC. This encodes CASSQRTSGPGYNEQFF.

This clone has a count of ten or more. The chain is built from TRBV7-9 and TRBJ1-1; 8 bases agree with TRBD1. V shed 5 bases, J shed 3 bases, and the junction held 8 bases outside the gene matches. The CDR3 has 15 amino acids. From germline, CDR1 is SEHNR and CDR2 FQNEAQ (reference sequence). In nucleotides, the CDR3 is TGTGCCAGCAGCGAACAGGGGGGTGGGTACACTGAAGCTTTCTTT. As protein: CASSEQGGGYTEAFF.

The rearrangement links TRBV5-1 to TRBJ1-4; tentatively, D is TRBD1 (5 bases). The CDR3 contains 16 residues. V shed 0 bases and J shed 8 bases, with 17 bases lying between them. The germline V gene encodes CDR1 SGHRS and CDR2 YFSETQ. The CDR3 coding sequence is TGCGCCAGCAGCTTGGCCGGGGCGGGGCCGGGAGAAAAACTGTTTTTT. Encoded protein: CASSLAGAGPGEKLFF.

This rearrangement joins TRBV2 to TRBJ2-7; D may be TRBD2 (5 bases). The CDR3 is 12 residues long. Between the trimmed V and J ends, which lost 6 bases and 4 bases, there was a span of 10 bases. Germline loops: CDR1 SNHLY, CDR2 FYNNEI. The CDR3 sequence is CASRGDQYEQYF. CDR3 DNA: TGTGCCAGCAGGGGAGACCAGTACGAGCAGTACTTC.

The CDR3 bases are TGTGCCAGCACTGGACAGGAGGATCAGCCCCAGCATTTT. The encoded protein is CASTGQEDQPQHF. The J gene is TRBJ1-5, the V gene TRBV2; 7 bases fit TRBD1. Trimming at V came to 7 bases and at J to 5 bases, leaving 5 bases not matched to a gene. This CDR3 comprises 13 residues. CDR1 and CDR2 from the germline V gene are SNHLY and FYNNEI.

The rearrangement links TRBV6-5 to TRBJ1-1; D perhaps matches TRBD1 (5 bases). The ends were cut back, 2 bases at V and 5 bases at J, with 12 bases in the middle. The CDR3 is 14 amino acids. The germline V gene has CDR1 MNHEY and CDR2 SVGAGI. The CDR3 is CASSYRTGGTEAFF. CDR3 sequence (DNA): TGTGCCAGCAGTTACAGGACTGGGGGGACTGAAGCTTTCTTT.

The gene calls are TRBV5-1 and TRBJ1-1; D unresolved. This CDR3 comprises 13 residues. Germline V gene data show CDR1 as SGHRS and CDR2 as YFSETQ. V lost 0 bases to trimming and J lost 7 bases, with 10 bases between them. CDR3 sequence reads: CASSLVGGHEAFF. CDR3 bases: TGCGCCAGCAGCTTGGTTGGAGGGCATGAAGCTTTCTTT.

The V and J genes are TRBV15 and TRBJ2-2; 8 bases line up with TRBD2. The CDR3 loop spans 16 amino acids. Germline V gives CDR1 LNHNV, CDR2 YYDKDF (reference sequence). Trimming at V came to 1 base and at J to 5 bases, leaving 6 bases not matched to a gene. The CDR3 is CATSRGGGGWTGELFF. The CDR3 nucleotides are TGTGCCACCAGCAGAGGTGGCGGGGGGTGGACCGGGGAGCTGTTTTTT.